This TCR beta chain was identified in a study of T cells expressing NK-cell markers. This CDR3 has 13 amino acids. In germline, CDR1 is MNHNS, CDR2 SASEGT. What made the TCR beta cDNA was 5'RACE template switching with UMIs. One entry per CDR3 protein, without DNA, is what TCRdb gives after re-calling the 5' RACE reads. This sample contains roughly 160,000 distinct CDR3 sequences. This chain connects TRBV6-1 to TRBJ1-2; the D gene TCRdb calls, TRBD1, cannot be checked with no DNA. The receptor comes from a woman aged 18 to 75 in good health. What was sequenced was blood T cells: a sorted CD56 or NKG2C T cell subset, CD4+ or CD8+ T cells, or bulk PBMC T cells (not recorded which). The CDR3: CASTRAGGYGYTF.